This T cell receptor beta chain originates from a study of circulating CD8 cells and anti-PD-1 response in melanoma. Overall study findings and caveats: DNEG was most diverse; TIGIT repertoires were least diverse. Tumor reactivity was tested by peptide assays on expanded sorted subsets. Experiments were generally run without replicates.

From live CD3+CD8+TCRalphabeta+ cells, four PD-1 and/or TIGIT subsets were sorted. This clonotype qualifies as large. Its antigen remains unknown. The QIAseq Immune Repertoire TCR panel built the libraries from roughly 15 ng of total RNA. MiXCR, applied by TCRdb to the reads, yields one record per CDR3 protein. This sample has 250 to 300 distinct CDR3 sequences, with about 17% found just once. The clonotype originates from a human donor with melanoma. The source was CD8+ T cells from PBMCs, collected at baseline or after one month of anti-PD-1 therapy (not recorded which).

The CDR3 DNA is TGTGCCAGCAGGCCCGGGGCGATGGATGGCTACACCTTC. As protein: CASRPGAMDGYTF. J is TRBJ1-2 and V is TRBV6-5; the D gene is possibly TRBD1 (5 bases). The CDR3 consists of 13 residues. The V gene lost 6 bases and the J gene lost 6 bases, with 14 bases spanning the gap. Germline CDR1 MNHEY, CDR2 SVGAGI.